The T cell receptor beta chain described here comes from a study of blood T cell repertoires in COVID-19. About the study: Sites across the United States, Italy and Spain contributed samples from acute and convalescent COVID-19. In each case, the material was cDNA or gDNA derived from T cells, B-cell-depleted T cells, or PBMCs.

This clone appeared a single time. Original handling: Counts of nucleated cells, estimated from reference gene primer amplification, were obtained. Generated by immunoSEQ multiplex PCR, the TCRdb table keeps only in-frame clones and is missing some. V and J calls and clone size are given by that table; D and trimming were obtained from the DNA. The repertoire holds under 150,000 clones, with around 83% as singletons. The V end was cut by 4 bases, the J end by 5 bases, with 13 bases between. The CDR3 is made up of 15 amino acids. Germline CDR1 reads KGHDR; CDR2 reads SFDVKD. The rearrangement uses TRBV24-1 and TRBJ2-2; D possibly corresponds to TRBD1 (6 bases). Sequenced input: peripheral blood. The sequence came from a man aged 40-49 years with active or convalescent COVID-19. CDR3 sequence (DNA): TGTGCCACCAGTGACTCAGGGGTTTTAACCGGGGAGCTGTTTTTT. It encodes CATSDSGVLTGELFF.